The present T cell receptor beta chain was sequenced within a study of T-cell memory formation after mild COVID-19. MiXCR, applied by TCRdb to the 5' RACE reads, yields one record per CDR3 protein. Among 470,000 or so distinct CDR3 sequences listed, roughly 18% were seen once. Source material: PBMCs or a T cell subset sorted from them (not recorded which). The receptor comes from a man between 18 and 29 years old who had mild COVID-19 (a few samples of this study predate the infection). Cell type and time point are not known.

This CDR3 is CASTPGRGETQYF. CDR3 in DNA: TGCGCCAGCACTCCGGGCCGGGGAGAGACCCAGTACTTC. The genes are TRBV10-1 and TRBJ2-5; TRBD2 is a possible D gene (5 bases). Germline V lookup: CDR1 WNHNN, CDR2 SYGVQD (reference sequence). The CDR3 contains 13 residues. The V gene lost 7 bases and the J gene lost 4 bases, with 13 bases spanning the gap.